This TCR beta chain was captured in a study of shared clonotypes between healthy human individuals. Study findings and constraints: Sharing across a few donors was seen in 4% to 6.5% of naive CD4 clonotypes.

V dropped 5 bases and J dropped 7 bases, with 17 bases sitting between them. Germline V gene sequence: CDR1 MDHEN, CDR2 SYDVKM. This CDR3 has 15 residues. CD45RA+ naive and CD45RA-negative memory subsets were separated from CD4+ cells. Measured with immunoSEQ multiplex PCR; TCRdb has only the in-frame clones, and not every one. This repertoire shows some 2.3 million clones, approximately 95% found once; its top ten account for approximately 0.4%. On this clone: Its target is unknown.

Sequenced material: naive CD4+ T cells from PBMCs. Subset reported: CD45RA+ positively selected. The genes are TRBV28 and TRBJ1-4, with D hard to call. This receptor was obtained from a man aged 18 to 30 in good health. Some clones in this sample may be carry-over from other donors' samples. CDR3 DNA: TGTGCCAGCAGTATAATCCTCCGGATTCCTGAAAAACTGTTTTTT. This sequence encodes CASSIILRIPEKLFF.